Presented here are 4 T cell receptor beta chains from one specimen sequenced in a study of blood T cell repertoires in COVID-19. The protocol was immunoSEQ multiplex PCR, while the TCRdb copy is restricted to in-frame clones and leaves out a portion. The sample lists under 200,000 clones, roughly 86% seen once, with 2% to 3% in the top ten. Sequencing input: peripheral blood. The source is a man aged 35-49 years with active or convalescent COVID-19.

This clone came up a few times. J is TRBJ1-5 and V is TRBV6-2 or TRBV6-3; maybe TRBD1 (5 bases). CDR3 length: 15 residues. Germline CDR1 is MNHEY and CDR2 is SVGEGT. V was clipped by 6 bases and J by 0 bases, with 12 bases between them. CDR3 bases: TGTGCCAGCAGCGAAAGTACAGGTAGCAATCAGCCCCAGCATTTT. It translates to CASSESTGSNQPQHF.

This sequence joins TRBV2 and TRBJ1-6, with TRBD1 as a possible D gene (6 bases). V was clipped by 6 bases and J by 10 bases, with 16 bases between them. Germline-derived CDR1 and CDR2 are SNHLY and FYNNEI. The CDR3 spans 14 residues. Here the CDR3 DNA reads TGTGCCAGCAGAGAACAGGGTTTAGGCTCACCCCTCCACTTT. Its translation: CASREQGLGSPLHF. Combining the CDR3 with reference TRBV2 and TRBJ1-6 gives the whole variable domain EPEVTQTPSHQVTQMGQEVILRCVPISNHLYFYWYRQILGQKVEFLVSFYNNEISEKSEIFDDQFSVERPDGSNFTLKIRSTKLEDSAMYFCASREQGLGSPLHFGNGTRLTVT.

This clone showed up just once. This chain connects TRBV28 to TRBJ1-4; 8 bases line up with TRBD1. The germline V gene encodes CDR1 MDHEN and CDR2 SYDVKM. This CDR3 has 13 residues. V lost 7 bases and J lost 8; bases outside the gene matches: 6. CDR3 coding DNA: TGTGCCAGCATTGGACAGGGAGGCGAAAAACTGTTTTTT. Protein: CASIGQGGEKLFF.

The rearrangement joins TRBV3-1 (or the pseudogene TRBV3-2) to TRBJ2-4; no definite D call. The CDR3 is made up of 14 amino acids. CDR1 and CDR2 from the germline V gene are LGHDT and YNNKEL (reference sequence). V shed 0 bases and J shed 3 bases, with 6 bases lying between them. The CDR3 here is CASSQEVGKNIQYF. CDR3 in DNA: TGTGCCAGCAGCCAAGAGGTCGGCAAAAACATTCAGTACTTC.